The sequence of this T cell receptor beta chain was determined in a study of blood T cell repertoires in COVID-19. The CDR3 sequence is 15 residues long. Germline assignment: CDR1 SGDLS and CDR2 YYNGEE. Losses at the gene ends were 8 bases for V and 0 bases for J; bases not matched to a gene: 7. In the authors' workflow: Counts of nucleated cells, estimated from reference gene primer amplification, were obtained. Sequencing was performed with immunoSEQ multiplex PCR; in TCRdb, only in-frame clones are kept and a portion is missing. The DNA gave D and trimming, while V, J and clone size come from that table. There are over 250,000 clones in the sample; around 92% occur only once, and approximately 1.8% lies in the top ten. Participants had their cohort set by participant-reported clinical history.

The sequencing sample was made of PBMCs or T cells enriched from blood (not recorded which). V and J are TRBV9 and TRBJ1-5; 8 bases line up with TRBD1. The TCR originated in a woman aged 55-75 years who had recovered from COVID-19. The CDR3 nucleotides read TGTGCCAGTGGACAGGGCCCAAATAGCAATCAGCCCCAGCATTTT. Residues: CASGQGPNSNQPQHF.